The source of this TCR beta chain is a study of OX40 agonist ivuxolimab in advanced cancers. Study background: The diagnoses of dose-escalation patients were hepatocellular carcinoma, melanoma, renal cell or head and neck cancer.

The germline CDR1 and CDR2 sequences are SEHNR and FQNEAQ (reference sequence). Between the trimmed V and J ends, which lost 1 base and 10 bases, there was a span of 13 bases. The length of the CDR3 is 13 residues. Clones were sequenced by immunoSEQ multiplex PCR, and TCRdb holds only the in-frame ones, with some missing. This repertoire shows 57,000 or so clones, 70% to 90% found once; its top ten account for 1% to 1.5%. The origin of this receptor is an adult with an advanced solid tumor such as melanoma, head and neck, liver or kidney cancer. The input for sequencing was CD4+ or CD8+ T cells sorted from blood, taken in a trial of the OX40 agonist ivuxolimab. This rearrangement joins TRBV7-9 to TRBJ1-1; D may be TRBD1 (6 bases). The CDR3 DNA is TGTGCCAGCAGCTTAGAGGGTCGAGGGGGAGCTTTCTTT. Translating it yields CASSLEGRGGAFF.